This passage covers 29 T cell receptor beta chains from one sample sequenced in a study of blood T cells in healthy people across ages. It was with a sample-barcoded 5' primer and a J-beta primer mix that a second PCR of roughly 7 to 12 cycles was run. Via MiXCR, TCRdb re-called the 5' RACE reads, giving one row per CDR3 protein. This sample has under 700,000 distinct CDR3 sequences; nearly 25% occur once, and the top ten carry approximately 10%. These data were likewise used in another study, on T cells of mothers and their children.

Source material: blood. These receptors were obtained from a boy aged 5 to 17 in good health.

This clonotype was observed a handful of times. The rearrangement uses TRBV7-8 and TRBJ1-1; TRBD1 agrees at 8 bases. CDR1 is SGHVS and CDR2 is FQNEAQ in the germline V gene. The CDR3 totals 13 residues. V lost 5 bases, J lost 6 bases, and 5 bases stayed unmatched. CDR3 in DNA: TGTGCCAGCAGCCTATGGACAGGGTCTGAAGCTTTCTTT. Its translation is CASSLWTGSEAFF.

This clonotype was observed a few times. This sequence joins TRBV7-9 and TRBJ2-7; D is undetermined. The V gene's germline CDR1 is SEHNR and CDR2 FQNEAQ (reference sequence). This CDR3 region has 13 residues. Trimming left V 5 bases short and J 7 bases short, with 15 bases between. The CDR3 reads CASSPAEQKEQYF. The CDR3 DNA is TGTGCCAGCAGCCCCGCGGAGCAGAAAGAGCAGTACTTC.

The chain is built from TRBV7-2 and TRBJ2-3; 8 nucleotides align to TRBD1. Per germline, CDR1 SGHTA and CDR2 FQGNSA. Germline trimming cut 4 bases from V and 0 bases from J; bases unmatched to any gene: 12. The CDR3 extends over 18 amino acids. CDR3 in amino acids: CASSSRQGRRSSTDTQYF. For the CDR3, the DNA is TGTGCCAGCAGCTCCCGACAGGGGAGGCGCTCTAGCACAGATACGCAGTATTTT.

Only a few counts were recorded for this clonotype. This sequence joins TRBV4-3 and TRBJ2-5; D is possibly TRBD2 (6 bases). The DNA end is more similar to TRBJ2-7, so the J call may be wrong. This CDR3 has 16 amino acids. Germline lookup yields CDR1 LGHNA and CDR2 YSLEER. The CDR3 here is CASSQDLRGGSYEQYF. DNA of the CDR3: TGCGCCAGCAGCCAAGATCTCCGTGGGGGGAGCTACGAGCAGTACTTC.

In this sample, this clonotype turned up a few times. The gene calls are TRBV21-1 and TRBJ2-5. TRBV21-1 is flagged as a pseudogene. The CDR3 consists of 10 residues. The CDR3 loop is CASSKKGRYF. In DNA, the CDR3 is TGTGCCAGCAGCAAAAAAGGACGGTACTTC.

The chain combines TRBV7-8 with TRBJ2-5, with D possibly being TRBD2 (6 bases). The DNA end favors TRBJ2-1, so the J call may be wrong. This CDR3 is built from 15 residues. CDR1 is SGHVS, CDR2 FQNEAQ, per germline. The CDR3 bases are TGTGCCAGCAGCTTAGTTAGCGGACCTCCAAATGAGCAGTTCTTC. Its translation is CASSLVSGPPNEQFF.

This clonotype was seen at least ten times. The CDR3 coding sequence is TGTGCCAGCAGCCCTAGGACTAGCGGCTACGAGCAGTACTTC. This codes for CASSPRTSGYEQYF. V is TRBV5-5 and J is TRBJ2-7; TRBD2 aligns across 10 bases. Trimming at V came to 4 bases and at J to 3 bases, leaving 4 bases not matched to a gene. The CDR3 covers 14 residues. Germline V gene data show CDR1 as SGHKS and CDR2 as YYEKEE (reference sequence). The whole variable domain, filled in from reference TRBV5-5 and TRBJ2-7, reads DAGVTQSPTHLIKTRGQQVTLRCSPISGHKSVSWYQQVLGQGPQFIFQYYEKEERGRGNFPDRFSARQFPNYSSELNVNALLLGDSALYLCASSPRTSGYEQYFGPGTRLTVT.

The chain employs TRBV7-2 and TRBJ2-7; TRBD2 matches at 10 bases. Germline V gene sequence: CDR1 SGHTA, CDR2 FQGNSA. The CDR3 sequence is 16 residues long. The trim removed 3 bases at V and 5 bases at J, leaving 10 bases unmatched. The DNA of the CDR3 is TGTGCCAGCAGCTTCTCCAGAGGGACTAGCGTCCACGAGCAGTACTTC. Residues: CASSFSRGTSVHEQYF.

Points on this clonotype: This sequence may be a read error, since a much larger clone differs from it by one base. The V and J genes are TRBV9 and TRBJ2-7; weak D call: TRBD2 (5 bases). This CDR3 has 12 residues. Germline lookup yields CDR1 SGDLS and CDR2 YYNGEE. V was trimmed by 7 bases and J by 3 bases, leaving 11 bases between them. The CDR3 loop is CASGRGGYEQYF. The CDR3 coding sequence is TGTGCCAGCGGCAGAGGAGGCTACGAGCAGTACTTC.

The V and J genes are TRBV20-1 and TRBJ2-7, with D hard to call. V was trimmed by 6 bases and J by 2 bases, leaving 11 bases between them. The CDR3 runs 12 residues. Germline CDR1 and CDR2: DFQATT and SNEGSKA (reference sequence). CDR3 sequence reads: CSAPVGPYEQYF. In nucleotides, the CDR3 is TGCAGTGCCCCTGTTGGACCCTACGAGCAGTACTTC.

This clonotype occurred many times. The CDR3 nucleotides read TGTGCCAGCAGGCCTCAGGACAGCCCCTACGAGCAGTACTTC. It translates to CASRPQDSPYEQYF. This rearrangement joins TRBV25-1 to TRBJ2-7, with D perhaps TRBD1 (6 bases). This CDR3 comprises 14 residues. Trimming took 6 bases from V and 2 from J, leaving 14 bases between them. The V gene's germline CDR1 is MGHDK and CDR2 SYGVNS.

This chain's CDR3 is CASSSRRGAPQETQYF. The CDR3 DNA follows: TGTGCCAGCAGCTCCAGGCGGGGGGCCCCCCAAGAGACCCAGTACTTC. The chain has TRBV7-8 and TRBJ2-5; 8 bases align to TRBD2. The CDR3 totals 16 residues. Trimming took 4 bases from V and 1 from J; bases not matched to a gene: 8. Germline lookup yields CDR1 SGHVS and CDR2 FQNEAQ.

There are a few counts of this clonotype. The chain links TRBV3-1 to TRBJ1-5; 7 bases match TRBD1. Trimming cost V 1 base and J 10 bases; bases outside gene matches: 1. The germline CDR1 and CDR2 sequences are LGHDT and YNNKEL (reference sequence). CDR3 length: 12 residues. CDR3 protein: CASSQAGGPQHF. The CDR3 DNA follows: TGTGCCAGCAGCCAAGCAGGGGGTCCCCAGCATTTT.

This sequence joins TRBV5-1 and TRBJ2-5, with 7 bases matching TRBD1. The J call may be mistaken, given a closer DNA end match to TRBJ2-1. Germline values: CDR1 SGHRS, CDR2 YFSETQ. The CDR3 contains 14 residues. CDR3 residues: CASSPDRETNEQFF. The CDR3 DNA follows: TGCGCCAGCAGTCCCGACAGGGAGACCAATGAGCAGTTCTTC.

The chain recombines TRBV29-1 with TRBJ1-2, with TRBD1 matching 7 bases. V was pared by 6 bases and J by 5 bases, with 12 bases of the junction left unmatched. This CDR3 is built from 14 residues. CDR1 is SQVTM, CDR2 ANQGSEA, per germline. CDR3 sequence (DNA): TGCAGCGTGGGGGACAGAATTACTACTTATGGCTACACCTTC. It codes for CSVGDRITTYGYTF.

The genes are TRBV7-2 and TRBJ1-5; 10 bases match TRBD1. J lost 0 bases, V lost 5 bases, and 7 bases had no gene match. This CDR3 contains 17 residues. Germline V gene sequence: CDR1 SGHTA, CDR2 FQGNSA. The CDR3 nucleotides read TGTGCCAGCAGCCCGGACAGGGGGGTTTCTAGCAATCAGCCCCAGCATTTT. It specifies CASSPDRGVSSNQPQHF.

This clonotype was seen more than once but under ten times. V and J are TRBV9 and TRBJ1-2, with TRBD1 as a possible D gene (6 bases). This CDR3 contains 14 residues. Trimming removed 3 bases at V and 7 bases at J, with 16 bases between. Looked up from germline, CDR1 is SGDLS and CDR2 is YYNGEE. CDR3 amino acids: CASSGGARPFGYTF. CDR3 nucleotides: TGTGCCAGCAGCGGGGGGGCACGTCCTTTTGGCTACACCTTC.

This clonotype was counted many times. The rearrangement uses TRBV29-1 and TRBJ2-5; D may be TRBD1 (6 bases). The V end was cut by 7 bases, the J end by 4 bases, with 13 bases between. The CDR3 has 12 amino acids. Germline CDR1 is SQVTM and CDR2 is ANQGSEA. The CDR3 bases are TGCAGCGCCGACAGGAACGGAGAGACCCAGTACTTC. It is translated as CSADRNGETQYF.

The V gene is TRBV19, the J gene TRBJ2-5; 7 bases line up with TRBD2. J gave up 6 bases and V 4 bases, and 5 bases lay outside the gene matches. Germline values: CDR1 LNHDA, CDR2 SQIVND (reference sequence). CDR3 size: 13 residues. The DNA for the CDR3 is TGTGCCAGTAGTAATCAGCGGGGAAAGACCCAGTACTTC. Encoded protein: CASSNQRGKTQYF.

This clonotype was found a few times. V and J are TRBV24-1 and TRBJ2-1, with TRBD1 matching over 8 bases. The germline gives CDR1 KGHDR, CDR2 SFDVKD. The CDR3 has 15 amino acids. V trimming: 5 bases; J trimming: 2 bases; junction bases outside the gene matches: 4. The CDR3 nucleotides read TGTGCCACCAGTGCACAGGGGGAAGCCTACAATGAGCAGTTCTTC. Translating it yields CATSAQGEAYNEQFF.

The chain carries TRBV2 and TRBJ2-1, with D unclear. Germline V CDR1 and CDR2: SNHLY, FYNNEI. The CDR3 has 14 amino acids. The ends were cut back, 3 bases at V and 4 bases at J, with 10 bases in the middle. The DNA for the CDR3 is TGTGCCAGCAGTGACGGTCTCAAATACAATGAGCAGTTCTTC. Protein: CASSDGLKYNEQFF. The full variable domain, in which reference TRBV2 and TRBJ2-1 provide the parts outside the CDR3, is EPEVTQTPSHQVTQMGQEVILRCVPISNHLYFYWYRQILGQKVEFLVSFYNNEISEKSEIFDDQFSVERPDGSNFTLKIRSTKLEDSAMYFCASSDGLKYNEQFFGPGTRLTVL.

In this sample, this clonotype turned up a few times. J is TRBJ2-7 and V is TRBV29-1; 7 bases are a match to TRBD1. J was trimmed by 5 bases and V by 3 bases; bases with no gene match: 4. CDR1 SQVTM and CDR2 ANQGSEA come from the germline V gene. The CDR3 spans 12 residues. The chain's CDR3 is CSVDRGSDEQYF. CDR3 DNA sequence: TGCAGCGTTGACAGGGGGAGCGACGAGCAGTACTTC.

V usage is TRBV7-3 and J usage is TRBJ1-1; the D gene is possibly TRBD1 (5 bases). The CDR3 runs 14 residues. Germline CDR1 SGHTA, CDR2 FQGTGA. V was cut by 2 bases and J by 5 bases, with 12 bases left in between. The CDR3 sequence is CASSLRGTETEAFF. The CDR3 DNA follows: TGTGCCAGCAGCTTACGGGGGACGGAAACTGAAGCTTTCTTT. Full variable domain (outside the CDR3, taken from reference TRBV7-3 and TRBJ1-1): GAGVSQTPSNKVTEKGKYVELRCDPISGHTALYWYRQSLGQGPEFLIYFQGTGAADDSGLPNDRFFAVRPEGSVSTLKIQRTERGDSAVYLCASSLRGTETEAFFGQGTRLTVV.

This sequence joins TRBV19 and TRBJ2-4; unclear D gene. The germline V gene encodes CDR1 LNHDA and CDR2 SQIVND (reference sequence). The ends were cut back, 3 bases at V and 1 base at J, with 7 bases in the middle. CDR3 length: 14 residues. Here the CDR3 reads CASSMQWAKNIQYF. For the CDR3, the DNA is TGTGCCAGTAGTATGCAGTGGGCCAAAAACATTCAGTACTTC.

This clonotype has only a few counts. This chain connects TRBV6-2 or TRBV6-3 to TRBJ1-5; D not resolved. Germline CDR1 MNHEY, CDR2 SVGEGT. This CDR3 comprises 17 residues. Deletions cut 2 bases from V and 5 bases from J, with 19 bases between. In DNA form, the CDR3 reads TGTGCCAGCAGTTACACCGCTAAGGTGGCGGGGTATCAGCCCCAGCATTTT. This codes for CASSYTAKVAGYQPQHF.

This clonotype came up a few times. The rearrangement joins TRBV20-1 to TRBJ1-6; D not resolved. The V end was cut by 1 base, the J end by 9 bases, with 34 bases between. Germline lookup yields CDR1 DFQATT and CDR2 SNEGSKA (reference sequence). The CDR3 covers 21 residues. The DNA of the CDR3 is TGCAGTGCTAGAGGGCCGGTAGACCCCATGTTAGGTCCCGGTAGGCTTTCACCCCTCCACTTT. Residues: CSARGPVDPMLGPGRLSPLHF.

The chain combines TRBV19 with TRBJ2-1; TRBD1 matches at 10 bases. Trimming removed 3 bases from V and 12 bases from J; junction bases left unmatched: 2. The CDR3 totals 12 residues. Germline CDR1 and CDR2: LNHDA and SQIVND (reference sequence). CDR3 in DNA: TGTGCCAGTAGTATGACAGGGGGCCTGCAGTTCTTC. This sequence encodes CASSMTGGLQFF.

CDR3 residues: CASSQDGTGVNEKLFF. The CDR3 DNA reads as TGTGCCAGCAGCCAAGATGGGACAGGAGTTAATGAAAAACTGTTTTTT. The chain has TRBV4-2 and TRBJ1-4; 8 nucleotides align to TRBD1. This CDR3 contains 16 residues. Germline CDR1 and CDR2: LGHNA and YNFKEQ. V dropped 0 bases and J dropped 4; count of bases not matched to a gene: 4.

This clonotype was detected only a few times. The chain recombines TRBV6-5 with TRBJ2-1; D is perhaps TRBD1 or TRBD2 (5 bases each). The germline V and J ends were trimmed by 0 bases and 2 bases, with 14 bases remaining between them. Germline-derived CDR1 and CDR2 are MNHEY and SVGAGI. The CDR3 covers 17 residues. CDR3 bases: TGTGCCAGCAGTTACTCATGGGGGACGTTTACCTACAATGAGCAGTTCTTC. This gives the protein CASSYSWGTFTYNEQFF.